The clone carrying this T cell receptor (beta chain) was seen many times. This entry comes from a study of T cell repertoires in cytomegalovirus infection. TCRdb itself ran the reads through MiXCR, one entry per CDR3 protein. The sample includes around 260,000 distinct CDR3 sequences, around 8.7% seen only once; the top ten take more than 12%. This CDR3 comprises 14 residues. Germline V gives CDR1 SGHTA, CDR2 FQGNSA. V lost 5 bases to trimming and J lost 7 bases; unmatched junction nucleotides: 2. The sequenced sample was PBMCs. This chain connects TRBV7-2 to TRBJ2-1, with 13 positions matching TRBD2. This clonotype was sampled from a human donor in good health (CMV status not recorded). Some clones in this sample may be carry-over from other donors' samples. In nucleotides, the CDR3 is TGTGCCAGCAGCCTGACTAGCGGGAGGAATGAGCAGTTCTTC. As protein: CASSLTSGRNEQFF. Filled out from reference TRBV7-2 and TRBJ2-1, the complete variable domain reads GAGVSQSPSNKVTEKGKDVELRCDPISGHTALYWYRQSLGQGLEFLIYFQGNSAPDKSGLPSDRFSAERTGGSVSTLTIQRTQQEDSAVYLCASSLTSGRNEQFFGPGTRLTVL.